Listed here are 9 T cell receptor beta chains from one sample, sequenced in a study of T cells in tuberculosis. Generated by immunoSEQ multiplex PCR, the TCRdb table keeps only in-frame clones and is missing some. The sample records 20,000 to 25,000 clones, around 97% being singletons. Input material: PBMCs. The receptors here all came from a donor aged 10-35 years with latent tuberculosis or without tuberculosis infection.

V gene TRBV28 combines with J gene TRBJ2-5; a weak D match, TRBD1 (5 bases). In germline, CDR1 is MDHEN, CDR2 SYDVKM. The CDR3 is 12 amino acids. The ends were cut back, 6 bases at V and 2 bases at J, with 7 bases in the middle. CDR3 sequence: CASRGPQETQYF. CDR3 nucleotides: TGTGCCAGCAGGGGGCCACAAGAGACCCAGTACTTC.

The chain joins TRBV6-5 to TRBJ2-5; D is unclear. V lost 2 bases to trimming and J lost 1 base, with 8 bases between them. From germline, CDR1 is MNHEY and CDR2 SVGAGI. The CDR3 extends over 14 amino acids. CDR3 DNA sequence: TGTGCCAGCAGTTACGGGCTGATCCAAGAGACCCAGTACTTC. It codes for CASSYGLIQETQYF.

This clone was picked up one time. V gene TRBV5-4 combines with J gene TRBJ2-3; possibly TRBD1 for D (5 bases). The CDR3 runs to 13 residues. The V gene lost 1 base and the J gene lost 9 bases, with 12 bases spanning the gap. CDR1 is SGHNT, CDR2 YYREEE, per germline (reference sequence). CDR3 DNA: TGTGCCAGCAGCTTGACAGGAGCCTCGACGCAGTATTTT. Its translation: CASSLTGASTQYF.

V usage is TRBV19 and J usage is TRBJ2-7; 9 bases map to TRBD1. The germline V gene has CDR1 LNHDA and CDR2 SQIVND (reference sequence). The CDR3 runs to 14 residues. With 1 base clipped from V and 6 bases from J, the junction kept 4 bases outside the gene matches. CDR3 amino acids: CASSIVGTGPEQYF. The CDR3 nucleotides read TGTGCCAGTAGTATAGTCGGGACAGGGCCCGAGCAGTACTTC. The full variable domain, completed using reference TRBV19 and TRBJ2-7, is DGGITQSPKYLFRKEGQNVTLSCEQNLNHDAMYWYRQDPGQGLRLIYYSQIVNDFQKGDIAEGYSVSREKKESFPLTVTSAQKNPTAFYLCASSIVGTGPEQYFGPGTRLTVT.

The table lists this clone with a count of one. The chain joins TRBV10-1 to TRBJ2-5, with unresolved D. Germline V gene sequence: CDR1 WNHNN, CDR2 SYGVQD (reference sequence). The CDR3 totals 13 residues. V lost 3 bases, J lost 5 bases, and 10 bases lay in between. The DNA of the CDR3 is TGCGCCAGCAGTGATGCCCCCGGGGAGACCCAGTACTTC. Its translation is CASSDAPGETQYF.

The chain couples TRBV20-1 to TRBJ1-1; tentatively, D is TRBD1 (6 bases). The CDR3 sequence is 11 residues long. V lost 6 bases and J lost 5, with 10 bases in between. Germline values: CDR1 DFQATT, CDR2 SNEGSKA (reference sequence). CDR3 sequence reads: CSALRGTEAFF. The CDR3 DNA sequence: TGCAGTGCCCTCAGGGGTACTGAAGCTTTCTTT.

This chain connects TRBV2 to TRBJ1-2, with D possibly matching TRBD1 (5 bases). V lost 7 bases, J lost 3 bases, and 15 bases lay in between. CDR3 size: 14 residues. Looked up from germline, CDR1 is SNHLY and CDR2 is FYNNEI. The DNA for the CDR3 is TGTGCCAGCATGCTATCGGGGGGGTACTATGGCTACACCTTC. This encodes CASMLSGGYYGYTF.

The chain joins TRBV6-1 to TRBJ1-1, with D uncertain. Per the germline V gene, CDR1 is MNHNS and CDR2 is SASEGT. CDR3 size: 14 residues. The V end was cut by 4 bases, the J end by 7 bases, with 16 bases between. The CDR3 DNA sequence: TGTGCCAGCAGTGCCATAGTGGGAGCTATTGAAGCTTTCTTT. This sequence encodes CASSAIVGAIEAFF.

The chain recombines TRBV29-1 with TRBJ1-1; perhaps TRBD1 as D (5 bases). The CDR3 loop spans 14 amino acids. The V gene's germline CDR1 is SQVTM and CDR2 ANQGSEA. Trimming left V 1 base short and J 0 bases short, with 9 bases between. This CDR3 is CSVEVQGMNTEAFF. The CDR3 DNA reads TGCAGCGTTGAAGTCCAGGGAATGAACACTGAAGCTTTCTTT.